This T cell receptor (beta chain) was found in a study of cytotoxic CD8 clonotypes in ibrutinib-treated CLL. The CDR3 sequence is 14 residues long. After removal of 5 bases from V and 8 bases from J, the junction contained 4 bases not matched to a gene. CDR1 is SGHVS and CDR2 is FQNEAQ in the germline V gene. Using immunoSEQ multiplex PCR, the repertoire was profiled, and TCRdb retains in-frame clones only, with some absent. Of around 150,000 clones listed, about 80% were seen once; the top ten hold around 2%. The sequenced sample was PBMCs, obtained after 12 months of ibrutinib treatment. This TCR was recovered from a human donor with chronic lymphocytic leukemia. The chain carries TRBV7-8 and TRBJ1-4, with 11 bases identical to TRBD1. CDR3 nucleotide sequence: TGTGCCAGCAGCGGGACAGGGGGACGCGAAAAACTGTTTTTT. Protein sequence: CASSGTGGREKLFF.